This passage covers 4 T cell receptor beta chains from one sample sequenced in a study of molecular identifiers for immune sequencing clone quantification (dated by TCRdb to the late 2010s). The method behind the library was PCR. For sequencing, a NextSeq 500 was employed. TCRdb itself trimmed the public reads at Q25 with fastp, ran MiXCR and retained productive beta chains. Rows are unified per CDR3 protein, each entry keeping the most common DNA and genes. The sample table lists more than 550,000 distinct CDR3 sequences, roughly 23% of them with a count of one. About 0.8% of the sample goes to the ten largest clones. Sequenced material: naive CD8+ T cells from blood, with Jurkat cell RNA spiked in. Reading the label with the study, this specimen's cell subset or site is: FACS-sorted CD8+CD4-CCR7+CD45RA+ naive T cells. These receptors were taken from a human donor in good health. Some libraries in this study had Jurkat cell RNA spiked in.

Many counts were recorded for this clonotype. The genes are TRBV6-5 and TRBJ1-1; the match to TRBD1 covers 8 bases. The J segment lost 5 bases and the V segment lost 2 bases, leaving 4 bases of the junction unmatched. Germline CDR1 is MNHEY and CDR2 is SVGAGI. This CDR3 has 14 residues. CDR3 DNA sequence: TGTGCCAGCAGTTACGGCTACAGGGGGACTGAAGCTTTCTTT. This sequence encodes CASSYGYRGTEAFF.

This clonotype was detected many times. The V call is TRBV28, the J call TRBJ2-2; 10 nucleotides agree with TRBD1. Germline V gene sequence: CDR1 MDHEN, CDR2 SYDVKM. V lost 3 bases and J lost 6; bases outside the gene matches: 10. There are 17 residues in the CDR3. CDR3 sequence reads: CASSFLGQGSPPGELFF. CDR3 DNA sequence: TGTGCCAGCAGTTTCCTGGGACAGGGGAGCCCACCCGGGGAGCTGTTTTTT.

CDR3 residues: CSARDLPTRTVYEQYF. CDR3 DNA sequence: TGCAGTGCTAGAGATTTGCCGACACGGACTGTCTACGAGCAGTACTTC. The chain combines TRBV20-1 with TRBJ2-7, with D perhaps TRBD2 (5 bases). This CDR3 is 16 amino acids long. Germline V CDR1 and CDR2: DFQATT, SNEGSKA (reference sequence). V lost 0 bases, J lost 3 bases, and 18 bases lay in between.

This clonotype was seen ten or more times. The rearrangement joins TRBV7-9 to TRBJ2-7; no definite D call. V was cut by 4 bases and J by 2 bases, with 18 bases left in between. Germline V gene sequence: CDR1 SEHNR, CDR2 FQNEAQ (reference sequence). This CDR3 has 16 residues. CDR3 DNA: TGTGCCAGCAGCTCCCAGTCGAGTCCGGTACCCTACGAGCAGTACTTC. This encodes CASSSQSSPVPYEQYF.